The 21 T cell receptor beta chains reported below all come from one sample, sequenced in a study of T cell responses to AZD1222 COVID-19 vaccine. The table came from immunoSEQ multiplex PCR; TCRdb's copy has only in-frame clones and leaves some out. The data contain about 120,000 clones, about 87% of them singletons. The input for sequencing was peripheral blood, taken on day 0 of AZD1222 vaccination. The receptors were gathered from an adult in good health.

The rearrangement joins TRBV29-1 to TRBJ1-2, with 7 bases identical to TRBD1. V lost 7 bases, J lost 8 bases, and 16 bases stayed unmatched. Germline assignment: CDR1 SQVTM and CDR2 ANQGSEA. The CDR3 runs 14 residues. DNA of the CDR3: TGCAGCGCCATGACAGGGACCGGTCTGGGAGGCTACACCTTC. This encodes CSAMTGTGLGGYTF.

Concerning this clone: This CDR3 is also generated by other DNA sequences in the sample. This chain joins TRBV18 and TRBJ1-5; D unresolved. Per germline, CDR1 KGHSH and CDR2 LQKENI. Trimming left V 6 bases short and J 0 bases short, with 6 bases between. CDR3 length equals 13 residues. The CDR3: CASSPDSNQPQHF. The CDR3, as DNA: TGTGCCAGCTCCCCGGATAGCAATCAGCCCCAGCATTTT.

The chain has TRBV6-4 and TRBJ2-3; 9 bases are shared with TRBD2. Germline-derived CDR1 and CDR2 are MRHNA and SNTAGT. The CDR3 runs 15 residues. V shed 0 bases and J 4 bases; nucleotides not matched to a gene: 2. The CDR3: CASSDSRGGSDTQYF. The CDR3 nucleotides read TGTGCCAGCAGTGACTCGCGGGGGGGGTCAGATACGCAGTATTTT.

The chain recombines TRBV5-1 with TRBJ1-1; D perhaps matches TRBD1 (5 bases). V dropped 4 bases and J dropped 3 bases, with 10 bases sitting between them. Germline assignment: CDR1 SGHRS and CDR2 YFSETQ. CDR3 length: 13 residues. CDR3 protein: CASSPQGYTEAFF. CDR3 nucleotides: TGCGCCAGCAGCCCCCAGGGCTACACTGAAGCTTTCTTT.

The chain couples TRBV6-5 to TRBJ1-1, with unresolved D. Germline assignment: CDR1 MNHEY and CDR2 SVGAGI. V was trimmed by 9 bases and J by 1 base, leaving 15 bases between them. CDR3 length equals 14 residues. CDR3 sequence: CASLRYGRNTEAFF. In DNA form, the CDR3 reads TGTGCCAGTTTAAGGTACGGGAGGAACACTGAAGCTTTCTTT.

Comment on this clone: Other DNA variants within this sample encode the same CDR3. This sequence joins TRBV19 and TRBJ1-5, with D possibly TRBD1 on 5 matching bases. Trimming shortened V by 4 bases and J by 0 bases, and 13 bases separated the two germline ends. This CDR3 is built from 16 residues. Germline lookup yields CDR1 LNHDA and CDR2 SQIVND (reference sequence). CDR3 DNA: TGTGCCAGTAGTACAATGGGACTTTATAGCAATCAGCCCCAGCATTTT. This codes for CASSTMGLYSNQPQHF.

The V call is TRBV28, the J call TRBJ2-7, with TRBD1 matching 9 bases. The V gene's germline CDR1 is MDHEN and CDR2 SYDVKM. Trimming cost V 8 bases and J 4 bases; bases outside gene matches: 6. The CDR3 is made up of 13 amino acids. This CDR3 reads CASCDGQGYEQYF. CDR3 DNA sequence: TGTGCCAGCTGTGATGGACAGGGGTACGAGCAGTACTTC.

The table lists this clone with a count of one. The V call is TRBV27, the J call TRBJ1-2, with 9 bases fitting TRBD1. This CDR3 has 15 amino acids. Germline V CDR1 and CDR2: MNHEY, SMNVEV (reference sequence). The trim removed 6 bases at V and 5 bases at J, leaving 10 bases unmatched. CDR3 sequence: CASRNRGLSTYGYTF. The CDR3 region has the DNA TGTGCCAGCAGGAACAGGGGGCTGAGCACTTATGGCTACACCTTC.

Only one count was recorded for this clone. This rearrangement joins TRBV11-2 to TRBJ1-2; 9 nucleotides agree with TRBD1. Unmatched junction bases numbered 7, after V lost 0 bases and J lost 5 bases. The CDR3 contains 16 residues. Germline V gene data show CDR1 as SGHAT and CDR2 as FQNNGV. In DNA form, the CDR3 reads TGTGCCAGCAGCTTAGAAGGACAGGGGAGCACATATGGCTACACCTTC. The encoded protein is CASSLEGQGSTYGYTF.

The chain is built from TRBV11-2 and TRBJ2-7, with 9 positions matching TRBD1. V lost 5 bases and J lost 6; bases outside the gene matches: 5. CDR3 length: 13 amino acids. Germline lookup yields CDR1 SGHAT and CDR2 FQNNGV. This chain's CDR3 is CASSQGGQGEQYF. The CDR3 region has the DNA TGTGCCAGCAGCCAGGGGGGACAGGGCGAGCAGTACTTC.

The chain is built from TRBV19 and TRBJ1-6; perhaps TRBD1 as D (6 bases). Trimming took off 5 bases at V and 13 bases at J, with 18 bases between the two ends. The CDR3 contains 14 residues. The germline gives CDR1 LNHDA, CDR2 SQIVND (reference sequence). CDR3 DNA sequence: TGTGCCAGTAGTCCGGGACAACCAGACTCCCCCCTCCACTTT. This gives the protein CASSPGQPDSPLHF.

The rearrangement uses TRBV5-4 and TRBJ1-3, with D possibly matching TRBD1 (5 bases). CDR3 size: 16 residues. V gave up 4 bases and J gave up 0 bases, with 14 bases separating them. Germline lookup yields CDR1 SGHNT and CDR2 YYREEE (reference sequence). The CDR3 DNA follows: TGTGCCAGCAGCGGGGGGGGAACCTTCTCTGGAAACACCATATATTTT. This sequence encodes CASSGGGTFSGNTIYF.

In DNA form, the CDR3 reads TGCGCCAGCAGCCAACAGCTAGCGGGGGCCACGAACACCGGGGAGCTGTTTTTT. Residues: CASSQQLAGATNTGELFF. The genes are TRBV4-3 and TRBJ2-2, with 10 bases identical to TRBD2. Trimming cost V 2 bases and J 0 bases; bases outside gene matches: 6. Germline CDR1 is LGHNA and CDR2 is YSLEER. The CDR3 covers 18 residues.

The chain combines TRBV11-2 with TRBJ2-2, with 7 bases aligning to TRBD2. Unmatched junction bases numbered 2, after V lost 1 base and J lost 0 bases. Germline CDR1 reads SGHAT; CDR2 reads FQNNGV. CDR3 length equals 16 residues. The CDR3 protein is CASSLVRGANTGELFF. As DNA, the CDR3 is TGTGCCAGCAGCTTAGTCCGGGGGGCGAACACCGGGGAGCTGTTTTTT.

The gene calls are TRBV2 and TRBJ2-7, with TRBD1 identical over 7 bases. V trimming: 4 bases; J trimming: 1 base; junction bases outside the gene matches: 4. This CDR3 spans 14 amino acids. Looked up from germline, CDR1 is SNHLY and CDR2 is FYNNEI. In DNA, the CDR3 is TGTGCCAGCAGTGGGGACAGAACTTCCTACGAGCAGTACTTC. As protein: CASSGDRTSYEQYF.

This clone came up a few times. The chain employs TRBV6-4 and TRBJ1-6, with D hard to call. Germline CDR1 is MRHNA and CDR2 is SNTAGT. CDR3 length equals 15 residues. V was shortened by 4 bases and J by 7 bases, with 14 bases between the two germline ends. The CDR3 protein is CASSASDGGNSPLHF. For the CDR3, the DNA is TGTGCCAGCAGTGCCTCGGACGGCGGAAATTCACCCCTCCACTTT.

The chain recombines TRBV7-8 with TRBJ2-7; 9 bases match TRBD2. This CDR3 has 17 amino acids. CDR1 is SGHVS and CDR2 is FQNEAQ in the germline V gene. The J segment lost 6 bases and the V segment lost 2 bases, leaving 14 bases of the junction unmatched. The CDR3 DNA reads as TGTGCCAGCAGCTTAAGAGGGGCTAGCGGGGTGATGGCCGAGCAGTACTTC. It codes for CASSLRGASGVMAEQYF.

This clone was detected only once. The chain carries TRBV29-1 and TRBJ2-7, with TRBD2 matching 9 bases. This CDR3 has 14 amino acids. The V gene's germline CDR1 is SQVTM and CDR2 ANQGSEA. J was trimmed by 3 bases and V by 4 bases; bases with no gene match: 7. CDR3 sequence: CSVVTASGVYEQYF. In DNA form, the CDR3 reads TGCAGCGTTGTAACGGCTAGCGGGGTCTACGAGCAGTACTTC.

CDR3 sequence (DNA): TGTGCCAGCAGTCCGCGGGTACCGTCGAACACCGGGGAGCTGTTTTTT. As protein: CASSPRVPSNTGELFF. The chain is built from TRBV6-6 and TRBJ2-2, with a possible D match to TRBD2 (5 bases). CDR1 is MNHNY, CDR2 SVGAGI, per germline (reference sequence). The CDR3 is 16 amino acids. Trimming removed 5 bases at V and 0 bases at J, with 13 bases between.

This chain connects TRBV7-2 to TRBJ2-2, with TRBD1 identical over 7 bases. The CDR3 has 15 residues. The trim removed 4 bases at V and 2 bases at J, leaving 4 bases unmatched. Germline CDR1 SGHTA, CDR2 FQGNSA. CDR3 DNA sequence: TGTGCCAGCAGCTCGACAGGGTTTAACACCGGGGAGCTGTTTTTT. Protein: CASSSTGFNTGELFF.

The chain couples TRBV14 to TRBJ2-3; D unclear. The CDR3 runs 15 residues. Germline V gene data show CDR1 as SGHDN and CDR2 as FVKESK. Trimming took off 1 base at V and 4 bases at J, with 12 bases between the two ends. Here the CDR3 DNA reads TGTGCCAGCAGCCAAGGATCAGTGGGCGCAGATACGCAGTATTTT. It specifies CASSQGSVGADTQYF.